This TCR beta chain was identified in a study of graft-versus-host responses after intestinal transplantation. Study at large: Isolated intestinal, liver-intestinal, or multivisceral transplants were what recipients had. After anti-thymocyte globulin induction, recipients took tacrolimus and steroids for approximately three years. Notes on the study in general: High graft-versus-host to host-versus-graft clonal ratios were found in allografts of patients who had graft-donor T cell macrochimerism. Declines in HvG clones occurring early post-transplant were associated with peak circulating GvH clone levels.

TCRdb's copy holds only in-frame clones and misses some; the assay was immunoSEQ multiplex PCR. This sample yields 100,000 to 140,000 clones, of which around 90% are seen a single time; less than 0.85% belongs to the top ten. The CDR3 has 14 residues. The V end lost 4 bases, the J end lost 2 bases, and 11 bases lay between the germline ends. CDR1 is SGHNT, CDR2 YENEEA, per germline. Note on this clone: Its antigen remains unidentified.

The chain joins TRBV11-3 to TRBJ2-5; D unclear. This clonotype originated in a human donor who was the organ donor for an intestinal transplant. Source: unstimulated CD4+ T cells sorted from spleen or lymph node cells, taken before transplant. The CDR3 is CASSSGPHQETQYF. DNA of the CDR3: TGTGCCAGCAGCTCCGGGCCACATCAAGAGACCCAGTACTTC.